The clone carrying this TCR beta chain has a handful of counts. CDR3 length: 15 residues. V was clipped by 0 bases and J by 1 base, with 10 bases between them. Germline loops: CDR1 MNHEY, CDR2 SVGAGI. TCRdb called the 5' RACE reads again in MiXCR, with one record for every CDR3 protein. The sample has approximately 70,000 distinct CDR3 sequences, 12% seen once. The data were obtained in a study of early T cells in non-severe SARS-CoV-2 infection. As for the study in general: Sequenced bulk RNA came from whole blood that was unsorted, and chains were unpaired.

This chain uses TRBV6-5 with TRBJ2-7; D unclear. The TCR was taken from an adult who was a healthcare worker with PCR-confirmed SARS-CoV-2 infection or an uninfected control (not recorded which). The donor label of this sample is uncertain. The sequenced sample was whole blood, obtained at baseline. The CDR3 sequence: CASSYSVARSYEQYF. Written as DNA, the CDR3 is TGTGCCAGCAGTTACTCGGTCGCCAGATCCTACGAGCAGTACTTC.